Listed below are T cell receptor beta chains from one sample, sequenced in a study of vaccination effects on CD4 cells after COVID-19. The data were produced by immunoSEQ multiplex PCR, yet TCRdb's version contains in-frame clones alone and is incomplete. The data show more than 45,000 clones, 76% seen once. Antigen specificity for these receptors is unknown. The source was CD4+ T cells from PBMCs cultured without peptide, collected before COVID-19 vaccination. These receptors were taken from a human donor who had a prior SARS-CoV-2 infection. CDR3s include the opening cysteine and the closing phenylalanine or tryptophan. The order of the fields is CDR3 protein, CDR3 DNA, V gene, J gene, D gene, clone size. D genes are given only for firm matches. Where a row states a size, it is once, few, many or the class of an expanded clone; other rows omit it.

cdr3_aa: CASSLPGINEQFF
cdr3_nt: TGTGCCAGCAGCTTACCAGGAATAAATGAGCAGTTCTTC
v_call: TRBV7-9
j_call: TRBJ2-1
d_call: -
clone_size: few

cdr3_aa: CAISASSGSNTDTQYF
cdr3_nt: TGTGCCATCAGTGCCAGTAGCGGGAGTAACACAGATACGCAGTATTTT
v_call: TRBV10-3
j_call: TRBJ2-3
d_call: TRBD2
clone_size: -

cdr3_aa: CASSSGQGSYYGYTF
cdr3_nt: TGCGCCAGCAGCTCCGGACAGGGATCGTACTATGGCTACACCTTC
v_call: TRBV5-1
j_call: TRBJ1-2
d_call: TRBD1
clone_size: -

cdr3_aa: CASNDAGKAYEQYF
cdr3_nt: TGTGCCAGCAACGACGCCGGGAAAGCCTACGAGCAGTACTTC
v_call: TRBV2
j_call: TRBJ2-7
d_call: -
clone_size: medium-sized

cdr3_aa: CASSYWDRQETQYF
cdr3_nt: TGTGCCAGCAGTTACTGGGACAGACAAGAGACCCAGTACTTC
v_call: TRBV6-5
j_call: TRBJ2-5
d_call: TRBD1
clone_size: -

cdr3_aa: CASTGGSVNQPQHF
cdr3_nt: TGTGCCAGTACGGGGGGGTCGGTCAATCAGCCCCAGCATTTT
v_call: TRBV6-5
j_call: TRBJ1-5
d_call: -
clone_size: -

cdr3_aa: CASSALTGGDEQFF
cdr3_nt: TGTGCCAGCAGCGCACTGACAGGGGGGGATGAGCAGTTCTTC
v_call: TRBV9
j_call: TRBJ2-1
d_call: TRBD1
clone_size: -

cdr3_aa: CASSLSLAGTINEQFF
cdr3_nt: TGTGCCAGCAGCTTAAGTCTAGCGGGAACCATCAATGAGCAGTTCTTC
v_call: TRBV7-9
j_call: TRBJ2-1
d_call: TRBD2
clone_size: -

cdr3_aa: CASSRAGIPYNEQFF
cdr3_nt: TGTGCCAGCAGCCGGGCGGGGATCCCATACAATGAGCAGTTCTTC
v_call: TRBV3-1/TRBV3-2
j_call: TRBJ2-1
d_call: -
clone_size: once

cdr3_aa: CASSIRDLPTIGSRGTQYF
cdr3_nt: TGCGCCAGCAGTATAAGAGACCTTCCGACTATCGGGTCACGGGGGACCCAGTACTTC
v_call: TRBV10-1
j_call: TRBJ2-5
d_call: -
clone_size: -

cdr3_aa: CASSLTGGDEQYF
cdr3_nt: TGTGCCAGCAGCTTAACGGGCGGAGACGAGCAGTACTTC
v_call: TRBV7-3
j_call: TRBJ2-7
d_call: -
clone_size: -

cdr3_aa: CASSSTFAGQGAGTEAFF
cdr3_nt: TGTGCCAGCTCGTCTACCTTCGCGGGACAGGGAGCAGGCACTGAAGCTTTCTTT
v_call: TRBV18
j_call: TRBJ1-1
d_call: TRBD1
clone_size: -

cdr3_aa: CASSRMTGVVDTQYF
cdr3_nt: TGTGCCAGCAGCCGGATGACAGGGGTGGTAGATACGCAGTATTTT
v_call: TRBV3-1/TRBV3-2
j_call: TRBJ2-3
d_call: TRBD1
clone_size: few

cdr3_aa: CASTRGAGVEQYF
cdr3_nt: TGTGCCAGCACTCGGGGGGCTGGGGTGGAGCAGTACTTC
v_call: TRBV28
j_call: TRBJ2-7
d_call: -
clone_size: -

cdr3_aa: CASSRKLLLQGGIERANEKLFF
cdr3_nt: TGTGCCAGCAGCCGCAAGCTGCTTTTGCAGGGGGGTATAGAGAGAGCTAATGAAAAACTGTTTTTT
v_call: TRBV4-2
j_call: TRBJ1-4
d_call: TRBD1
clone_size: -

cdr3_aa: CASSLAGQVAGANVLTF
cdr3_nt: TGCGCCAGCAGCTTGGCCGGACAGGTAGCTGGGGCCAACGTCCTGACTTTC
v_call: TRBV5-1
j_call: TRBJ2-6
d_call: TRBD1
clone_size: -

cdr3_aa: CASSPDRTYEQYF
cdr3_nt: TGTGCCAGCTCACCAGACAGAACCTACGAGCAGTACTTC
v_call: TRBV18
j_call: TRBJ2-7
d_call: -
clone_size: -

cdr3_aa: CAINQDRNIAEAFF
cdr3_nt: TGTGCCATCAACCAGGACAGGAATATCGCTGAAGCTTTCTTT
v_call: TRBV10-3
j_call: TRBJ1-1
d_call: TRBD1
clone_size: -

cdr3_aa: CASRLPGKPAGELFF
cdr3_nt: TGTGCCAGCAGGTTACCAGGGAAGCCCGCCGGGGAGCTGTTTTTT
v_call: TRBV6-5
j_call: TRBJ2-2
d_call: -
clone_size: -

cdr3_aa: CSARSGSEQYF
cdr3_nt: TGCAGTGCTAGAAGCGGGTCCGAGCAGTACTTC
v_call: TRBV20-1
j_call: TRBJ2-7
d_call: -
clone_size: -

cdr3_aa: CASSPEGSRRGYTF
cdr3_nt: TGTGCCAGCTCACCAGAGGGGTCCAGGAGGGGCTACACCTTC
v_call: TRBV18
j_call: TRBJ1-2
d_call: -
clone_size: -

cdr3_aa: CASSSGGGQFF
cdr3_nt: TGTGCCAGCAGCAGCGGGGGGGGTCAGTTCTTC
v_call: TRBV11-3
j_call: TRBJ2-1
d_call: TRBD2
clone_size: -

cdr3_aa: CASSRGRGKESYEQYF
cdr3_nt: TGTGCCAGCAGTCGAGGGAGGGGTAAGGAATCCTACGAGCAGTACTTC
v_call: TRBV13
j_call: TRBJ2-7
d_call: TRBD2
clone_size: -

cdr3_aa: CASSLDSRNYAF
cdr3_nt: TGTGCCAGCAGTTTAGATTCCAGGAATTACGCCTTC
v_call: TRBV28
j_call: TRBJ1-2
d_call: -
clone_size: -